These 7 T cell receptor beta chains originate from one sample sequenced in a study of T cell responses to AZD1222 COVID-19 vaccine. Produced via immunoSEQ multiplex PCR; TCRdb's table is partial and in-frame only. The repertoire holds 120,000 or so clones, with roughly 90% as singletons. Specimen: peripheral blood, collected on day 0 of AZD1222 vaccination. These receptors all come from an adult in good health.

The chain is built from TRBV6-1 and TRBJ1-3; D is unclear. Trimming cost V 2 bases and J 0 bases, with 23 bases left between them. Germline values: CDR1 MNHNS, CDR2 SASEGT. This CDR3 comprises 20 residues. For the CDR3, the DNA is TGTGCCAGCAGTGAAAAACCTCCCCGAATAAGAACAGACTCTGGAAACACCATATATTTT. It yields the protein CASSEKPPRIRTDSGNTIYF.

This clone was recorded once. Different DNA sequences within this sample yield the same CDR3. This chain uses TRBV27 with TRBJ1-2; 7 nucleotides agree with TRBD1. CDR1 is MNHEY, CDR2 SMNVEV, per germline (reference sequence). CDR3 size: 13 residues. Unmatched junction bases numbered 3, after V lost 8 bases and J lost 0 bases. The CDR3 sequence: CASSTGANYGYTF. CDR3 in DNA: TGTGCCAGCTCAACAGGGGCTAACTATGGCTACACCTTC.

The CDR3 loop is CASSPPRGRGTNEKLFF. Written as DNA, the CDR3 is TGTGCCAGTAGTCCGCCCCGTGGGAGGGGGACTAATGAAAAACTGTTTTTT. The V gene is TRBV19, the J gene TRBJ1-4; TRBD1 might be the D (6 bases). V was clipped by 5 bases and J by 2 bases, with 18 bases between them. Per germline, CDR1 LNHDA and CDR2 SQIVND (reference sequence). This CDR3 has 17 amino acids.

This chain links TRBV6-1 with TRBJ1-1; D gene unclear. V gave up 2 bases and J gave up 1 base, with 8 bases separating them. The CDR3 length is 14 residues. CDR1 is MNHNS and CDR2 is SASEGT in the germline V gene. The CDR3: CASSELRQNTEAFF. CDR3 sequence (DNA): TGTGCCAGCAGTGAACTGCGGCAGAACACTGAAGCTTTCTTT.

J is TRBJ1-4 and V is TRBV19; no clear D. V lost 7 bases to trimming and J lost 6 bases, with 12 bases between them. CDR1 and CDR2 from the germline V gene are LNHDA and SQIVND (reference sequence). CDR3 length equals 13 residues. This CDR3 is CASMTRPDEKLFF. CDR3 sequence (DNA): TGTGCCAGTATGACCAGACCCGATGAAAAACTGTTTTTT.

J is TRBJ1-2 and V is TRBV19; D not certain. The CDR3 extends over 13 amino acids. Germline V gene lookup returns CDR1 LNHDA and CDR2 SQIVND (reference sequence). The V end lost 4 bases, the J end lost 3 bases, and 9 bases lay between the germline ends. The CDR3 bases are TGTGCCAGTAGTAAACAGAGCCACTATGGCTACACCTTC. Translated, it gives CASSKQSHYGYTF.

V gene TRBV11-2 combines with J gene TRBJ2-7; perhaps TRBD2 as D (6 bases). CDR1 SGHAT and CDR2 FQNNGV come from the germline V gene. This CDR3 spans 14 amino acids. Trimming removed 2 bases from V and 6 bases from J, with 14 bases in between. This CDR3 reads CASSLSGGIGEQYF. The DNA of the CDR3 is TGTGCCAGCAGCTTATCTGGCGGGATAGGCGAGCAGTACTTC.